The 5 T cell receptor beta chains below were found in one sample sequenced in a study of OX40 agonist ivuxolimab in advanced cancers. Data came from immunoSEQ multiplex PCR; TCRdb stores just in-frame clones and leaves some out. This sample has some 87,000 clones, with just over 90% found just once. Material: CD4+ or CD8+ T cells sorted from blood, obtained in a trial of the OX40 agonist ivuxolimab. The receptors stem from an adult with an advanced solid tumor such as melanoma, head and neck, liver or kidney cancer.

The CDR3 is CATREGQGRTDTQYF. For the CDR3, the DNA is TGTGCCACGAGAGAGGGACAGGGGAGAACCGATACGCAGTATTTT. The chain combines TRBV19 with TRBJ2-3, with 10 positions matching TRBD1. CDR1 is LNHDA, CDR2 SQIVND, per germline (reference sequence). CDR3 length: 15 amino acids. After removal of 10 bases from V and 6 bases from J, the junction contained 13 bases not matched to a gene.

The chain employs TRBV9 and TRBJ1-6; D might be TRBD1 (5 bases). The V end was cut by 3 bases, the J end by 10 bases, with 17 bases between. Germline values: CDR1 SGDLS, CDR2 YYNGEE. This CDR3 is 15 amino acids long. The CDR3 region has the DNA TGTGCCAGCAGCGCGACTTCAGGGATGGAATCACCCCTCCACTTT. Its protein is CASSATSGMESPLHF.

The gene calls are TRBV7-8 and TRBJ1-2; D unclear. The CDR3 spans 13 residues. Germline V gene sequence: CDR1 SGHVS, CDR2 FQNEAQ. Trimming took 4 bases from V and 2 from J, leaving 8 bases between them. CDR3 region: CASSYPENYGYTF. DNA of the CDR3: TGTGCCAGCAGCTATCCGGAGAACTATGGCTACACCTTC. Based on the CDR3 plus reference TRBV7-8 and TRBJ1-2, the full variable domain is GAGVSQSPRYKVAKRGQDVALRCDPISGHVSLFWYQQALGQGPEFLTYFQNEAQLDKSGLPSDRFFAERPEGSVSTLKIQRTQQEDSAVYLCASSYPENYGYTFGSGTRLTVV.

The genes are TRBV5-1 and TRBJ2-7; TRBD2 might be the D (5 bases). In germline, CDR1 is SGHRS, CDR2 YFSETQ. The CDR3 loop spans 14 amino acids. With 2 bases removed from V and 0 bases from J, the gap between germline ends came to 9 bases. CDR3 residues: CASSFGESSYEQYF. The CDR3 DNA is TGCGCCAGCAGCTTTGGGGAGTCCTCCTACGAGCAGTACTTC.

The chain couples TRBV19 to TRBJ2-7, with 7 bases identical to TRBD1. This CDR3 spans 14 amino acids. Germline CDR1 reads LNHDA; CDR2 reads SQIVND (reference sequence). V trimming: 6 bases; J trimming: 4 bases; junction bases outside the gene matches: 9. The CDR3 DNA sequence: TGTGCCAGTAGCGGACAGGCTTCTCCGTACGAGCAGTACTTC. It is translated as CASSGQASPYEQYF.